What follows are 13 T cell receptor beta chains derived from one specimen sequenced in a study of shared clonotypes between healthy human individuals. Libraries were prepared by immunoSEQ multiplex PCR; TCRdb keeps only in-frame clonotypes and omits some of them. The sample gives about a million clones, around four fifths of which show up once; 1.2% to 1.5% is in the top ten. The sample was memory CD4+ T cells sorted from blood. The subset denotes: CD45RA-negative fraction. Source of these receptors: a man younger than 30 in good health.

This clone was found once. The chain uses TRBV7-9 and TRBJ1-5; no firm D call. Between the trimmed V and J ends, which lost 7 bases and 5 bases, there was a span of 9 bases. The germline CDR1 and CDR2 sequences are SEHNR and FQNEAQ (reference sequence). This CDR3 region has 12 residues. The CDR3 loop is CASTLRDQPQHF. The CDR3 DNA sequence: TGTGCCAGCACTTTAAGGGATCAGCCCCAGCATTTT.

This sequence joins TRBV19 and TRBJ1-2, with 10 bases aligning to TRBD1. Germline trimming cut 5 bases from V and 2 bases from J; bases unmatched to any gene: 5. The V gene's germline CDR1 is LNHDA and CDR2 SQIVND (reference sequence). The CDR3 runs to 15 residues. The CDR3 DNA reads TGTGCCAGTAGTTCACCGGGACAGGGGAACTATGGCTACACCTTC. It codes for CASSSPGQGNYGYTF.

The chain employs TRBV4-1 and TRBJ2-5; 9 bases align to TRBD2. CDR1 and CDR2 (germline): MGHRA, YSYEKL. The ends lost 2 bases at V and 1 base at J; junction bases unmatched: 11. The CDR3 covers 18 residues. Written as DNA, the CDR3 is TGCGCCAGCAGCCAATTGCTGGTAGGCGGGAGGGTCCAAGAGACCCAGTACTTC. Its protein is CASSQLLVGGRVQETQYF.

The gene calls are TRBV5-7 and TRBJ2-1, with 14 nucleotides matching TRBD2. TRBV5-7 falls under the ORF class, with uncertain function. V shed 4 bases, J shed 3 bases, and the junction held 6 bases outside the gene matches. This CDR3 is built from 17 residues. The CDR3 loop is CASSPGTSGRVYNEQFF. CDR3 nucleotides: TGTGCCAGCAGCCCTGGGACTAGCGGGAGAGTCTACAATGAGCAGTTCTTC.

This chain links TRBV18 with TRBJ2-3; the D is unclear. CDR1 is KGHSH, CDR2 LQKENI, per germline. The V gene lost 3 bases and the J gene lost 6 bases, with 16 bases spanning the gap. CDR3 length equals 15 residues. Written as DNA, the CDR3 is TGTGCCAGCTCACCTCTTGCGGCAGTTAGGGATACGCAGTATTTT. The encoded protein is CASSPLAAVRDTQYF. Full variable domain (outside the CDR3, taken from reference TRBV18 and TRBJ2-3): NAGVMQNPRHLVRRRGQEARLRCSPMKGHSHVYWYRQLPEEGLKFMVYLQKENIIDESGMPKERFSAEFPKEGPSILRIQQVVRGDSAAYFCASSPLAAVRDTQYFGPGTRLTVL.

The V gene is TRBV28, the J gene TRBJ1-3; no reliable D call. Deletions cut 7 bases from V and 1 base from J, with 14 bases between. Germline lookup yields CDR1 MDHEN and CDR2 SYDVKM. The CDR3 is 15 amino acids. The CDR3 spells CASTPWGLSGNTIYF. The CDR3 region has the DNA TGTGCCAGCACCCCCTGGGGTCTTTCTGGAAACACCATATATTTT.

The genes are TRBV19 and TRBJ2-7; D possibly corresponds to TRBD1 (5 bases). V was cut by 5 bases and J by 4 bases, with 12 bases left in between. This CDR3 is built from 13 residues. CDR1 LNHDA and CDR2 SQIVND come from the germline V gene (reference sequence). CDR3 bases: TGTGCCAGTAGTTTAAGGACATCTTACGAGCAGTACTTC. The encoded protein is CASSLRTSYEQYF.

V gene TRBV5-1 combines with J gene TRBJ2-2; D is unresolved. CDR3 length equals 13 residues. V dropped 3 bases and J dropped 8 bases, with 11 bases sitting between them. In germline, CDR1 is SGHRS, CDR2 YFSETQ. The CDR3 DNA reads TGCGCCAGCAGCTCTCGTCCTGAGGGGGAGCTGTTTTTT. Translated: CASSSRPEGELFF.

This clone was seen a single time. The J gene is TRBJ2-5, the V gene TRBV5-1; TRBD1 aligns across 9 bases. The germline gives CDR1 SGHRS, CDR2 YFSETQ. V shed 4 bases and J 5 bases; nucleotides not matched to a gene: 6. CDR3 length equals 14 residues. The CDR3 protein is CASSNSQGAETQYF. CDR3 DNA sequence: TGCGCCAGCAGCAACTCACAGGGGGCCGAGACCCAGTACTTC.

V is TRBV5-1 and J is TRBJ2-6; D is ambiguous. Trimming shortened V by 0 bases and J by 2 bases, and 9 bases separated the two germline ends. The CDR3 extends over 16 amino acids. Germline V lookup: CDR1 SGHRS, CDR2 YFSETQ. The CDR3 loop is CASSLDVVAGANVLTF. CDR3 nucleotides: TGCGCCAGCAGCTTGGATGTGGTTGCTGGGGCCAACGTCCTGACTTTC.

This chain connects TRBV28 to TRBJ2-5; 10 bases are a match to TRBD1. Germline CDR1 is MDHEN and CDR2 is SYDVKM. The CDR3 is 15 residues long. The trim removed 5 bases at V and 6 bases at J, leaving 9 bases unmatched. This CDR3 reads CASSAVGTGEKTQYF. DNA for the CDR3: TGTGCCAGCAGTGCCGTCGGGACAGGGGAGAAGACCCAGTACTTC.

The chain uses TRBV11-2 and TRBJ1-2, with TRBD1 matching 8 bases. CDR3 length equals 13 residues. The V gene end was trimmed by 4 bases and the J gene end by 7 bases; junction bases not matched to a gene: 5. Germline V gene sequence: CDR1 SGHAT, CDR2 FQNNGV. CDR3 amino acids: CASSSRTGSGYTF. DNA of the CDR3: TGTGCCAGCAGCTCCAGGACAGGGAGTGGCTACACCTTC.

In its sample, this clone was seen a few times. The V and J genes are TRBV5-4 and TRBJ1-2, with 8 bases that match TRBD1. In germline, CDR1 is SGHNT, CDR2 YYREEE (reference sequence). The CDR3 is made up of 14 amino acids. The J segment lost 4 bases and the V segment lost 1 base, leaving 3 bases of the junction unmatched. The DNA of the CDR3 is TGTGCCAGCAGCTTGCCGGACAGGGCCTATGGCTACACCTTC. Translated: CASSLPDRAYGYTF.